A single sample gave rise to the 21 T cell receptor beta chains below, sequenced in a study of blood T cell repertoires in COVID-19. The repertoire was sequenced with immunoSEQ multiplex PCR; TCRdb's copy has only in-frame clones and lacks some. This table holds approximately 90,000 clones, roughly 80% found once. Sequenced: peripheral blood. These receptors all come from a human donor in a cohort sampled during active COVID-19.

The chain is built from TRBV6-5 and TRBJ2-4; 8 bases match TRBD1. V trimming: 11 bases; J trimming: 2 bases; junction bases outside the gene matches: 5. This CDR3 spans 13 amino acids. Germline V CDR1 and CDR2: MNHEY, SVGAGI. CDR3 region: CAVQGAPKNIQYF. The CDR3, as DNA: TGTGCCGTCCAGGGGGCCCCCAAAAACATTCAGTACTTC.

This chain links TRBV24-1 with TRBJ2-1, with TRBD2 matching over 9 bases. The germline V gene encodes CDR1 KGHDR and CDR2 SFDVKD. This CDR3 is built from 15 residues. V shed 8 bases, J shed 5 bases, and the junction held 9 bases outside the gene matches. CDR3 sequence: CATNSGSQTDNEQFF. DNA of the CDR3: TGTGCCACCAATAGCGGGAGTCAGACTGACAATGAGCAGTTCTTC.

The sample holds a few counts of this clone. The same CDR3 is also encoded by other DNA sequences in this sample. The rearrangement joins TRBV3-1 (or the pseudogene TRBV3-2) to TRBJ2-1, with 7 positions matching TRBD2. With V trimmed by 1 base and J by 13 bases, 4 bases remained unmatched. Germline loops: CDR1 LGHDT, CDR2 YNNKEL (reference sequence). CDR3 length: 12 residues. CDR3 protein: CASSQVAGEQFF. The CDR3 DNA follows: TGTGCCAGCAGCCAAGTTGCGGGGGAACAGTTCTTC.

Only a few counts were recorded for this clone. The chain recombines TRBV5-4 with TRBJ2-7; a weak D match, TRBD1 (5 bases). In germline, CDR1 is SGHNT, CDR2 YYREEE (reference sequence). The CDR3 length is 14 residues. Trimming stripped 4 bases from V and 7 bases from J, with 18 bases between. The CDR3 loop reads CASSDTTTVLEQYF. The CDR3, as DNA: TGTGCCAGCAGCGATACCACGACAGTTTTAGAGCAGTACTTC.

J is TRBJ2-7 and V is TRBV29-1; D might be TRBD1 (5 bases). Trimming removed 6 bases from V and 0 bases from J, with 9 bases in between. This CDR3 is built from 12 residues. Germline CDR1 SQVTM, CDR2 ANQGSEA. Here the CDR3 reads CSVSTVSYEQYF. The CDR3, as DNA: TGCAGCGTATCGACAGTCTCCTACGAGCAGTACTTC.

V gene TRBV7-2 combines with J gene TRBJ2-7; TRBD2 matches at 14 bases. This CDR3 has 15 residues. Trimming cost V 3 bases and J 10 bases; bases outside gene matches: 8. Germline V gives CDR1 SGHTA, CDR2 FQGNSA. This chain's CDR3 is CASSFGGTSGSNQYF. CDR3 sequence (DNA): TGTGCCAGCAGCTTCGGTGGGACTAGCGGGAGTAATCAGTACTTC.

This chain joins TRBV19 and TRBJ2-7, with D possibly TRBD2 on 6 matching bases. Germline V CDR1 and CDR2: LNHDA, SQIVND (reference sequence). The CDR3 length is 15 residues. The germline V and J ends were trimmed by 4 bases and 5 bases, with 18 bases remaining between them. This chain's CDR3 is CASSKTGTGFNEQYF. CDR3 DNA: TGTGCCAGTAGTAAAACCGGGACTGGATTTAACGAGCAGTACTTC.

The gene calls are TRBV18 and TRBJ1-1, with D tentatively TRBD1 (6 bases). Germline CDR1 is KGHSH and CDR2 is LQKENI. The CDR3 is made up of 15 amino acids. V was clipped by 3 bases and J by 6 bases, with 17 bases between them. CDR3 DNA: TGTGCCAGCTCACCCCAACAGGGAACGGACGCTGAAGCTTTCTTT. This codes for CASSPQQGTDAEAFF.

CDR3 amino acids: CASGPRSFDEQFF. CDR3 nucleotides: TGTGCCAGCGGTCCTAGGAGTTTTGACGAGCAGTTCTTC. The rearrangement uses TRBV27 and TRBJ2-1, with D unclear. Germline V CDR1 and CDR2: MNHEY, SMNVEV (reference sequence). V lost 8 bases and J lost 10, with 18 bases in between. This CDR3 comprises 13 residues.

This clone appeared once. The chain carries TRBV24-1 and TRBJ2-1; TRBD2 matches 14 bases. Looked up from germline, CDR1 is KGHDR and CDR2 is SFDVKD. The CDR3 sequence is 17 residues long. Losses at the gene ends were 4 bases for V and 8 bases for J; bases not matched to a gene: 9. CDR3 sequence: CATSEREGLAGVYEQFF. Written as DNA, the CDR3 is TGTGCCACCAGTGAACGGGAGGGACTAGCGGGAGTCTATGAGCAGTTCTTC.

The table lists this clone with a few counts. J is TRBJ1-5 and V is TRBV19; 7 nucleotides match TRBD1. In germline, CDR1 is LNHDA, CDR2 SQIVND (reference sequence). This CDR3 comprises 14 residues. Trimming removed 5 bases from V and 1 base from J; junction bases left unmatched: 2. CDR3 residues: CASSGTVSNQPQHF. CDR3 nucleotide sequence: TGTGCCAGTAGTGGGACAGTGAGCAATCAGCCCCAGCATTTT. Combining the CDR3 with reference TRBV19 and TRBJ1-5 gives the whole variable domain DGGITQSPKYLFRKEGQNVTLSCEQNLNHDAMYWYRQDPGQGLRLIYYSQIVNDFQKGDIAEGYSVSREKKESFPLTVTSAQKNPTAFYLCASSGTVSNQPQHFGDGTRLSIL.

This clone was found a few times. DNA for the CDR3: TGTGCCAGCAGTGGGAGCGGATTCTACTACGAGCAGTACTTC. The encoded protein is CASSGSGFYYEQYF. The chain links TRBV28 to TRBJ2-7; D is possibly TRBD2 (5 bases). Germline V gene data show CDR1 as MDHEN and CDR2 as SYDVKM. There are 14 residues in the CDR3. Trimming removed 5 bases from V and 3 bases from J, with 14 bases in between.

This clone was seen at least ten times. The V gene is TRBV18, the J gene TRBJ2-1, with 12 bases matching TRBD2. V lost 5 bases, J lost 3 bases, and 5 bases stayed unmatched. The CDR3 extends over 16 amino acids. The V gene's germline CDR1 is KGHSH and CDR2 LQKENI. The CDR3 region is CASSKRTSGIYNEQFF. CDR3 sequence (DNA): TGTGCCAGCTCAAAAAGGACTAGCGGGATCTACAATGAGCAGTTCTTC. The variable domain in full, with the rest retrieved from reference TRBV18 and TRBJ2-1, is NAGVMQNPRHLVRRRGQEARLRCSPMKGHSHVYWYRQLPEEGLKFMVYLQKENIIDESGMPKERFSAEFPKEGPSILRIQQVVRGDSAAYFCASSKRTSGIYNEQFFGPGTRLTVL.

CDR3 protein: CASRTSGVNTGELFF. The CDR3, as DNA: TGTGCCAGCAGGACTAGCGGGGTCAACACCGGGGAGCTGTTTTTT. This chain links TRBV28 with TRBJ2-2; 11 bases map to TRBD2. CDR3 size: 15 residues. V was pared by 6 bases and J by 2 bases, with 2 bases of the junction left unmatched. Germline CDR1 is MDHEN and CDR2 is SYDVKM.

The gene calls are TRBV2 and TRBJ2-4; tentatively, D is TRBD2 (5 bases). CDR1 SNHLY and CDR2 FYNNEI come from the germline V gene. The CDR3 sequence is 15 residues long. V was trimmed by 5 bases and J by 9 bases, leaving 20 bases between them. CDR3 DNA: TGTGCCAGCAGTCCCAGCGGTATGGCATCTGGCATTCAGTACTTC. This encodes CASSPSGMASGIQYF.

The V and J genes are TRBV28 and TRBJ2-3; 10 nucleotides line up with TRBD2. V shed 8 bases, J shed 6 bases, and the junction held 11 bases outside the gene matches. The CDR3 has 15 amino acids. The germline CDR1 and CDR2 sequences are MDHEN and SYDVKM. CDR3 region: CASGGLAGVSDTQYF. The CDR3 DNA is TGTGCCAGCGGGGGGCTAGCGGGAGTGAGTGATACGCAGTATTTT. Filled out from reference TRBV28 and TRBJ2-3, the complete variable domain reads DVKVTQSSRYLVKRTGEKVFLECVQDMDHENMFWYRQDPGLGLRLIYFSYDVKMKEKGDIPEGYSVSREKKERFSLILESASTNQTSMYLCASGGLAGVSDTQYFGPGTRLTVL.

This chain connects TRBV3-1 (or the pseudogene TRBV3-2) to TRBJ2-7, with no clear D. Germline values: CDR1 LGHDT, CDR2 YNNKEL (reference sequence). The CDR3 extends over 15 amino acids. V was pared by 4 bases and J by 1 base, with 14 bases between. CDR3 bases: TGTGCCAGCAGCCGCCCCCTGCACAGTTCCTACGAGCAGTACTTC. Amino acids: CASSRPLHSSYEQYF.

For the CDR3, the DNA is TGTGCCAGCAGCCCTATCGGGAGTTGGTCCTACGAGCAGTACTTC. Its translation: CASSPIGSWSYEQYF. This chain uses TRBV6-2 or TRBV6-3 with TRBJ2-7, with D possibly matching TRBD2 (6 bases). Germline CDR1 reads MNHEY; CDR2 reads SVGEGT. V was cut by 6 bases and J by 1 base, with 16 bases left in between. The CDR3 spans 15 residues.

The V and J genes are TRBV6-5 and TRBJ2-2, with TRBD1 identical over 8 bases. CDR3 length equals 15 residues. From germline, CDR1 is MNHEY and CDR2 SVGAGI. The junction had 8 bases not matched to a gene; V was cut back by 6 bases and J by 5 bases. CDR3 protein: CASSRDRGWTGELFF. CDR3 nucleotide sequence: TGTGCCAGCAGCCGCGACAGGGGTTGGACCGGGGAGCTGTTTTTT.

V gene TRBV7-3 combines with J gene TRBJ2-3, with 7 bases that match TRBD2. The junction had 5 bases not matched to a gene; V was cut back by 3 bases and J by 2 bases. The CDR3 has 15 amino acids. Germline V CDR1 and CDR2: SGHTA, FQGTGA. The CDR3: CASSFGGSPTDTQYF. The CDR3 DNA is TGTGCCAGCAGCTTCGGGGGGTCCCCCACAGATACGCAGTATTTT. The full variable domain, with the rest looked up from reference TRBV7-3 and TRBJ2-3, is GAGVSQTPSNKVTEKGKYVELRCDPISGHTALYWYRQSLGQGPEFLIYFQGTGAADDSGLPNDRFFAVRPEGSVSTLKIQRTERGDSAVYLCASSFGGSPTDTQYFGPGTRLTVL.

The genes are TRBV28 and TRBJ2-3; 12 positions agree with TRBD2. V shed 5 bases and J 2 bases; nucleotides not matched to a gene: 5. This CDR3 comprises 16 residues. The V gene's germline CDR1 is MDHEN and CDR2 SYDVKM. CDR3 in DNA: TGTGCCAGCAGTGGGGCTAGCGGGAGGGACACAGATACGCAGTATTTT. Protein: CASSGASGRDTDTQYF.